The clone carrying this T cell receptor beta chain has only a few counts. Its specificity is not known. The sample is drawn from a study of identical twins. The study's findings and limits: Beta out-of-frame sequences showed weaker excess twin sharing. Instead of following the same donors, the conclusions were based on cross-sectional statistical analysis. Cord blood beta clonotypes present at high abundance carried fewer insertions; no such pattern appeared in memory repertoires.

The CDR3 sequence is 15 residues long. Germline V gene data show CDR1 as SGHRS and CDR2 as YFSETQ. The V end was cut by 0 bases, the J end by 6 bases, with 15 bases between. TCRdb re-called the 5' RACE reads through MiXCR, storing one row per CDR3 protein. The sample records 420,000 or so distinct CDR3 sequences, roughly 20% being singletons. The receptor's source is a middle-aged man in good health. The V gene is TRBV5-1, the J gene TRBJ1-2, with unresolved D. The sample taken for sequencing was naive T cells sorted from blood. CDR3 bases: TGCGCCAGCAGCTTGGCTTGGCAGAAAGTGGATGGCTACACCTTC. Residues: CASSLAWQKVDGYTF. Combining the CDR3 with reference TRBV5-1 and TRBJ1-2 gives the whole variable domain KAGVTQTPRYLIKTRGQQVTLSCSPISGHRSVSWYQQTPGQGLQFLFEYFSETQRNKGNFPGRFSGRQFSNSRSEMNVSTLELGDSALYLCASSLAWQKVDGYTFGSGTRLTVV.